These T cell receptor beta chains were read from a single sample in a study of T cell responses to AZD1222 COVID-19 vaccine. The method was immunoSEQ multiplex PCR; TCRdb's version includes in-frame clones alone and lacks a portion of them. The sample includes approximately 260,000 clones, roughly 93% of them seen just once. The specimen comprised peripheral blood, sampled on day 0 of AZD1222 vaccination. The origin of the receptors is an adult in good health. The CDR3 runs from the conserved cysteine through the conserved F or W. A D gene is named only where the DNA matches it firmly. Size is omitted from some rows. Given values are once, few, many or a class for expanded clones.

d_gene	abundance	j_gene	v_gene	CDR3aa	CDR3nt
-	-	TRBJ1-1	TRBV28	CASSPRTVNTEAFF	TGTGCCAGCAGTCCCCGGACAGTGAACACTGAAGCTTTCTTT
-	-	TRBJ1-5	TRBV11-2	CASSSGDQPQHF	TGTGCCAGCAGCTCCGGGGATCAGCCCCAGCATTTT
-	-	TRBJ1-1	TRBV18	CASSPQGKNTEAFF	TGTGCCAGCTCACCACAGGGGAAGAACACTGAAGCTTTCTTT
TRBD2	-	TRBJ2-1	TRBV7-3	CASSSTTSGTYNEQFF	TGTGCCAGCAGCTCCACGACTAGCGGTACCTACAATGAGCAGTTCTTC
-	-	TRBJ2-6	TRBV27	CASSSWGSGANVLTF	TGTGCCAGCAGTTCATGGGGGTCCGGGGCCAACGTCCTGACTTTC
-	once	TRBJ2-6	TRBV7-3	CASTLGPGANVLTF	TGTGCCAGCACCCTAGGACCTGGGGCCAACGTCCTGACTTTC
-	-	TRBJ1-2	TRBV2	CASSNTRTANYGYTF	TGTGCCAGCAGTAATACAAGGACAGCTAACTATGGCTACACCTTC
TRBD2	-	TRBJ2-1	TRBV28	CASSLRGGREEQFF	TGTGCCAGCAGTTTGAGGGGTGGGCGGGAGGAGCAGTTCTTC
-	-	TRBJ1-6	TRBV3-1/TRBV3-2	CASSQAGSNSPLHF	TGTGCCAGCAGCCAGGCAGGCTCCAATTCACCCCTCCACTTT
-	-	TRBJ1-6	TRBV2	CASSIDWFNSPLHF	TGTGCCAGCAGTATTGACTGGTTTAATTCACCCCTCCACTTT
-	-	TRBJ1-6	TRBV5-8	CASSWIQTAGYNSPLHF	TGTGCCAGCAGCTGGATCCAAACAGCCGGCTATAATTCACCCCTCCACTTT
-	-	TRBJ2-6	TRBV28	CASSPPGLKVPGANVLTF	TGTGCCAGCAGTCCACCAGGGTTGAAGGTCCCTGGGGCCAACGTCCTGACTTTC
-	-	TRBJ1-2	TRBV7-9	CASSLGLSGPDGYTF	TGTGCCAGCAGCTTAGGATTGTCAGGGCCTGATGGCTACACCTTC
-	-	TRBJ2-3	TRBV4-2	CASSQAGDSNTQYF	TGTGCCAGCAGCCAAGCAGGGGATTCGAATACGCAGTATTTT
-	-	TRBJ2-7	TRBV13	CASSVTRGGEQYF	TGTGCCAGCAGCGTAACCCGGGGTGGCGAGCAGTACTTC
-	-	TRBJ2-1	TRBV19	CASSWGNEQFF	TGTGCCAGTAGTTGGGGGAATGAGCAGTTCTTC
-	-	TRBJ1-5	TRBV18	CASSQTGSGNQPQHF	TGTGCCAGCTCACAAACAGGGTCTGGCAATCAGCCCCAGCATTTT
-	-	TRBJ2-1	TRBV20-1	CSATPGEQFF	TGCAGTGCCACACCGGGGGAGCAGTTCTTC
-	few	TRBJ2-7	TRBV7-3	CASSLTMGGEQYF	TGTGCCAGCAGCTTAACGATGGGTGGTGAGCAGTACTTC
-	-	TRBJ1-3	TRBV5-1	CASSLKGTGNTIYF	TGCGCCAGCAGCTTGAAGGGGACTGGAAACACCATATATTTT
TRBD1	-	TRBJ2-7	TRBV14	CASSLYRGSYEQYF	TGTGCCAGCAGCCTATACAGGGGCTCCTACGAGCAGTACTTC
TRBD2	once	TRBJ2-7	TRBV6-2/TRBV6-3	CASSYQRTSGGLYEQYF	TGTGCCAGCAGTTACCAGCGGACTAGCGGGGGTCTATACGAGCAGTACTTC
TRBD1	-	TRBJ2-7	TRBV18	CASSPAIGQGSGYEQYF	TGTGCCAGCTCACCGGCCATAGGACAGGGCTCTGGGTACGAGCAGTACTTC
-	-	TRBJ2-1	TRBV9	CASSPYGTEDHEQFF	TGTGCCAGCAGCCCTTACGGGACGGAGGACCATGAGCAGTTCTTC
TRBD1	-	TRBJ1-1	TRBV19	CASSRGTGENTEAFF	TGTGCCAGTAGTAGGGGGACAGGGGAGAACACTGAAGCTTTCTTT
-	-	TRBJ2-2	TRBV7-9	CASSNYPGSSIGELFF	TGTGCCAGCAGCAACTACCCCGGGTCCTCCATCGGGGAGCTGTTTTTT
-	-	TRBJ1-1	TRBV15	CATSRALGTNTEAFF	TGTGCCACCAGCAGAGCTTTAGGTACTAACACTGAAGCTTTCTTT
-	-	TRBJ1-1	TRBV9	CASSVVSPGRTEAFF	TGTGCCAGCAGCGTAGTTTCCCCAGGGCGCACTGAAGCTTTCTTT
-	-	TRBJ2-3	TRBV27	CASSWEGGRTDTQYF	TGTGCCAGCAGTTGGGAAGGGGGTCGTACAGATACGCAGTATTTT
TRBD2	-	TRBJ2-7	TRBV28	CASRTGLAGGEQYF	TGTGCCAGCAGAACTGGACTAGCGGGAGGTGAGCAGTACTTC
TRBD2	-	TRBJ2-1	TRBV9	CASSVGGGTSVYNEQFF	TGTGCCAGCAGCGTAGGCGGGGGGACTAGCGTGTACAATGAGCAGTTCTTC
-	-	TRBJ1-4	TRBV6-5	CASTHGGSDEKLFF	TGTGCCAGCACCCACGGGGGGTCGGATGAAAAACTGTTTTTT
TRBD1	-	TRBJ2-7	TRBV10-3	CAIRGQDSEQYF	TGTGCCATCCGCGGACAGGACAGCGAGCAGTACTTC
-	once	TRBJ2-7	TRBV28	CASSLDGLSYEQYF	TGTGCCAGCAGTTTAGACGGCCTCTCCTACGAGCAGTACTTC
TRBD1	-	TRBJ1-4	TRBV4-1	CASSQNTGGNEKLFF	TGCGCCAGCAGCCAGAATACAGGGGGTAATGAAAAACTGTTTTTT
TRBD2	-	TRBJ2-7	TRBV30	CAWSGRGAYEQYF	TGTGCCTGGAGCGGGAGGGGGGCCTACGAGCAGTACTTC
-	-	TRBJ2-7	TRBV24-1	CATSDSAASLPYEQYF	TGTGCCACCAGTGATTCGGCAGCCTCCCTCCCCTACGAGCAGTACTTC
-	-	TRBJ1-6	TRBV9	CASSVRADNSPLHF	TGTGCCAGCAGCGTGAGGGCCGATAATTCACCCCTCCACTTT
-	-	TRBJ2-3	TRBV4-3	CASSPTTSTDTQYF	TGCGCCAGCAGCCCGACTACCAGCACAGATACGCAGTATTTT
TRBD1	-	TRBJ2-4	TRBV5-1	CASSMDRDVAGNIQYF	TGCGCCAGCAGCATGGACAGGGATGTGGCTGGGAACATTCAGTACTTC
-	-	TRBJ2-7	TRBV6-5	CASNRAGRDYEQYF	TGTGCCAGCAACCGGGCAGGTCGGGACTACGAGCAGTACTTC
-	-	TRBJ1-4	TRBV19	CASSIGLALTNEKLFF	TGTGCCAGTAGTATCGGGCTGGCGTTAACTAATGAAAAACTGTTTTTT
-	-	TRBJ2-3	TRBV5-1	CASSLYGIQDTQYF	TGCGCCAGCAGCTTGTACGGGATCCAAGATACGCAGTATTTT
-	-	TRBJ2-1	TRBV30	CAWGQGVRRNEQFF	TGTGCCTGGGGGCAGGGCGTAAGGAGGAATGAGCAGTTCTTC
-	-	TRBJ1-4	TRBV5-1	CASSLGGGTNEKLFF	TGCGCCAGCAGCTTGGGAGGGGGAACTAATGAAAAACTGTTTTTT